Below are 17 T cell receptor beta chains sequenced from a single sample in a study of shared clonotypes between healthy human individuals. Produced via immunoSEQ multiplex PCR; TCRdb's table is partial and in-frame only. The table has a few million clones, more than 85% seen once. The sequencing input was naive CD4+ T cells from PBMCs. Subset here: CD45RA+ positively selected. These receptors all stem from a man aged 18 to 29 in good health. Some clones in this sample may be carry-over from other donors' samples.

CDR3 nucleotides: TGTGCCAGCAGCCAGTGGACTACGACCAGCAATGAGCAGTTCTTC. Encoded protein: CASSQWTTTSNEQFF. The chain employs TRBV7-2 and TRBJ2-1, with a possible D match to TRBD2 (6 bases). The CDR3 runs 15 residues. Germline V CDR1 and CDR2: SGHTA, FQGNSA. The V and J ends lost 5 bases and 6 bases respectively, with 17 bases between them.

The V gene is TRBV10-2, the J gene TRBJ1-5, with D unresolved. V was clipped by 6 bases and J by 9 bases, with 12 bases between them. The germline V gene has CDR1 WSHSY and CDR2 SAAADI. The CDR3 is made up of 12 amino acids. The chain's CDR3 is CASSPPFGPQHF. In DNA, the CDR3 is TGCGCCAGCAGCCCCCCTTTTGGGCCCCAGCATTTT.

The chain has TRBV28 and TRBJ1-5, with D possibly matching TRBD1 (5 bases). Deletions cut 5 bases from V and 6 bases from J, with 17 bases between. This CDR3 spans 15 amino acids. Germline lookup yields CDR1 MDHEN and CDR2 SYDVKM. The CDR3 DNA sequence: TGTGCCAGCAGTCCCCCGGGCGGGGGACGTCAGCCCCAGCATTTT. Translating gives CASSPPGGGRQPQHF.

A note on this clone: This CDR3 is also generated by other DNA sequences in the sample. This chain joins TRBV7-8 and TRBJ1-1, with 7 positions matching TRBD1. The CDR3 loop spans 13 amino acids. V shed 5 bases, J shed 5 bases, and the junction held 5 bases outside the gene matches. The germline V gene has CDR1 SGHVS and CDR2 FQNEAQ. In DNA form, the CDR3 reads TGTGCCAGCAGCCTCAGACAGGGAACTGAAGCTTTCTTT. It yields the protein CASSLRQGTEAFF.

J is TRBJ2-7 and V is TRBV19; 9 bases line up with TRBD1. From germline, CDR1 is LNHDA and CDR2 SQIVND (reference sequence). This CDR3 region has 13 residues. Trimming at V came to 4 bases and at J to 6 bases, leaving 4 bases not matched to a gene. The CDR3 loop reads CASSTQTGGEQYF. The CDR3 DNA reads as TGTGCCAGTAGTACCCAGACAGGGGGCGAGCAGTACTTC.

The chain joins TRBV19 to TRBJ2-2; 8 nucleotides align to TRBD2. V shed 3 bases and J 6 bases; nucleotides not matched to a gene: 15. This CDR3 has 18 amino acids. Looked up from germline, CDR1 is LNHDA and CDR2 is SQIVND (reference sequence). CDR3 sequence reads: CASSIGAGVFRDAGELFF. The CDR3 coding sequence is TGTGCCAGTAGTATCGGAGCGGGAGTTTTTCGGGACGCCGGGGAGCTGTTTTTT.

The chain employs TRBV5-1 and TRBJ2-3; unclear D gene. CDR1 SGHRS and CDR2 YFSETQ come from the germline V gene. The germline V and J ends were trimmed by 2 bases and 0 bases, with 10 bases remaining between them. CDR3 length: 15 amino acids. DNA of the CDR3: TGCGCCAGCAGCTTCCAGGTTCCTAGCACAGATACGCAGTATTTT. Protein sequence: CASSFQVPSTDTQYF.

This clone was seen just once. The same CDR3 can be traced to other DNA sequences in this sample. The chain carries TRBV6-5 and TRBJ1-5; D gene unclear. This CDR3 contains 15 residues. Trimming left V 0 bases short and J 0 bases short, with 6 bases between. CDR1 is MNHEY and CDR2 is SVGAGI in the germline V gene. The CDR3 region has the DNA TGTGCCAGCAGTTACTCGGCAGTTAGCAATCAGCCCCAGCATTTT. As protein: CASSYSAVSNQPQHF.

Concerning this clone: Other DNA sequences in the sample encode the same CDR3. This sequence joins TRBV5-1 and TRBJ2-7, with 7 bases aligning to TRBD1. V lost 5 bases to trimming and J lost 1 base; unmatched junction nucleotides: 6. Germline values: CDR1 SGHRS, CDR2 YFSETQ. This CDR3 has 14 amino acids. The chain's CDR3 is CASRRTGDSYEQYF. In DNA, the CDR3 is TGCGCCAGCAGAAGGACAGGTGATTCCTACGAGCAGTACTTC.

A few counts support this clone. This rearrangement joins TRBV6-4 to TRBJ2-1; 7 nucleotides agree with TRBD2. J lost 3 bases, V lost 5 bases, and 4 bases had no gene match. This CDR3 spans 14 amino acids. Germline V CDR1 and CDR2: MRHNA, SNTAGT. The CDR3 is CASSRASGYNEQFF. As DNA, the CDR3 is TGTGCCAGCAGTCGGGCTAGCGGCTACAATGAGCAGTTCTTC.

Notes on this clone: Other DNA sequences in the same sample also yield this CDR3. The genes are TRBV11-3 and TRBJ2-2; D unclear. CDR1 and CDR2 from the germline V gene are SGHNT and YENEEA. This CDR3 is built from 15 residues. V was shortened by 6 bases and J by 1 base, with 12 bases between the two germline ends. The DNA of the CDR3 is TGTGCCAGCAGTCTAGACGGCGGGAACACCGGGGAGCTGTTTTTT. Its protein is CASSLDGGNTGELFF.

The chain combines TRBV7-3 with TRBJ1-1, with 8 bases fitting TRBD1. The CDR3 is 15 residues long. Germline V gives CDR1 SGHTA, CDR2 FQGTGA. V lost 1 base, J lost 5 bases, and 6 bases stayed unmatched. This chain's CDR3 is CASSLNRGTGTEAFF. In DNA, the CDR3 is TGTGCCAGCAGCTTAAATCGGGGGACAGGTACTGAAGCTTTCTTT.

The chain combines TRBV5-1 with TRBJ1-2; D is possibly TRBD1 (5 bases). Trimming pared 0 bases from V and 2 bases from J, leaving 11 bases between. CDR3 length: 15 residues. CDR1 SGHRS and CDR2 YFSETQ come from the germline V gene. The CDR3 reads CASSLEGDPNYGYTF. DNA of the CDR3: TGCGCCAGCAGCTTGGAAGGGGACCCAAACTATGGCTACACCTTC.

The rearrangement links TRBV7-4 to TRBJ2-6, with D unclear. The V gene's germline CDR1 is SGHVT and CDR2 SQSDAQ. Between the trimmed V and J ends, which lost 5 bases and 5 bases, there was a span of 22 bases. CDR3 length: 18 residues. CDR3 nucleotide sequence: TGTGCCAGCAGCGATCTATCCAGCTCACAAAGTCGGGCCAACGTCCTGACTTTC. Protein product: CASSDLSSSQSRANVLTF.

For this clone: Other DNA sequences within the sample encode an identical CDR3. The chain is built from TRBV9 and TRBJ1-3, with D hard to call. Germline CDR1 reads SGDLS; CDR2 reads YYNGEE. The CDR3 loop spans 13 amino acids. The V end lost 2 bases, the J end lost 4 bases, and 7 bases lay between the germline ends. CDR3 sequence reads: CASSVAAGNTIYF. Written as DNA, the CDR3 is TGTGCCAGCAGCGTGGCAGCGGGAAACACCATATATTTT.

V usage is TRBV5-1 and J usage is TRBJ2-7; 7 bases fit TRBD1. The CDR3 is made up of 16 amino acids. J was trimmed by 0 bases and V by 4 bases; bases with no gene match: 10. Germline CDR1 and CDR2: SGHRS and YFSETQ. Written as DNA, the CDR3 is TGCGCCAGCAGCGCAGCGACAGGGTTCCCCTCCTACGAGCAGTACTTC. Translated, it gives CASSAATGFPSYEQYF.

The rearrangement joins TRBV6-5 to TRBJ2-7; D gene uncertain. CDR1 and CDR2 from the germline V gene are MNHEY and SVGAGI. Trimming pared 6 bases from V and 3 bases from J, leaving 15 bases between. The CDR3 runs to 14 residues. The CDR3 nucleotides are TGTGCCAGCAGCCCAAGCTGGGATTACTACGAGCAGTACTTC. This translates into CASSPSWDYYEQYF.